A single sample is the source of the 28 T cell receptor beta chains below, sequenced in a study of beta chain features in type 1 diabetes. General observations from the study: Shorter TCRB CDR3s, moderately but significantly so, marked every one of the four CD4+ subsets in Type 1 diabetes patients.

TCRB transcripts that were expressed got sequenced, as all of the isolated RNA had been reverse transcribed. Assay: immunoSEQ multiplex PCR; the TCRdb copy retains only in-frame clones and omits some. The sample shows 200,000 to 300,000 clones, approximately 10% of them seen only once. These receptors are not linked to any known antigen. Sequencing was carried out using naive CD4+ T cells from blood. Every receptor here comes from a young man with type 1 diabetes.

The V and J genes are TRBV6-6 and TRBJ2-3; 8 bases agree with TRBD2. This CDR3 is 14 amino acids long. The J segment lost 4 bases and the V segment lost 11 bases, leaving 11 bases of the junction unmatched. Germline-derived CDR1 and CDR2 are MNHNY and SVGAGI (reference sequence). The CDR3: CAGKPTSESDTQYF. The CDR3 DNA is TGTGCCGGCAAACCGACTAGCGAGTCAGATACGCAGTATTTT.

This clone has a handful of counts. V usage is TRBV5-1 and J usage is TRBJ2-7, with 7 nucleotides matching TRBD1. The J segment lost 0 bases and the V segment lost 3 bases, leaving 9 bases of the junction unmatched. Looked up from germline, CDR1 is SGHRS and CDR2 is YFSETQ. The CDR3 is 16 amino acids. CDR3 nucleotide sequence: TGCGCCAGCAGCTCGGCGACAGGGACGAGCTCCTACGAGCAGTACTTC. Residues: CASSSATGTSSYEQYF.

This clone showed up just a few times. The chain carries TRBV9 and TRBJ2-5, with 9 positions matching TRBD2. Germline V gene sequence: CDR1 SGDLS, CDR2 YYNGEE. This CDR3 contains 17 residues. Trimming removed 3 bases from V and 5 bases from J; junction bases left unmatched: 14. The CDR3 region is CASSAAPRAGGPETQYF. The CDR3 nucleotides are TGTGCCAGCAGCGCGGCCCCCCGGGCGGGGGGGCCTGAGACCCAGTACTTC.

This clone was counted only a few times. This chain links TRBV19 with TRBJ2-6; maybe TRBD1 (5 bases). The germline gives CDR1 LNHDA, CDR2 SQIVND (reference sequence). V lost 3 bases and J 0 bases, leaving 12 bases between the germline ends. The CDR3 length is 17 residues. The CDR3 protein is CASSIQGLTSGANVLTF. Here the CDR3 DNA reads TGTGCCAGTAGTATTCAGGGATTGACCTCTGGGGCCAACGTCCTGACTTTC.

The V and J genes are TRBV9 and TRBJ1-5; D is unresolved. Germline V gene sequence: CDR1 SGDLS, CDR2 YYNGEE. V gave up 6 bases and J gave up 2 bases, with 9 bases separating them. CDR3 size: 13 residues. The CDR3 reads CASIGIGNQPQHF. The CDR3, as DNA: TGTGCCAGCATCGGGATCGGCAATCAGCCCCAGCATTTT.

This clone was picked up a small number of times. The chain recombines TRBV29-1 with TRBJ1-1, with D possibly matching TRBD1 (5 bases). CDR1 SQVTM and CDR2 ANQGSEA come from the germline V gene. The CDR3 has 10 amino acids. V shed 6 bases and J shed 7 bases, with 9 bases lying between them. CDR3 sequence (DNA): TGCAGCGTCTTGACAGTTGAAGCTTTCTTT. Its protein is CSVLTVEAFF.

This chain uses TRBV4-2 with TRBJ2-7; TRBD1 agrees at 7 bases. This CDR3 contains 14 residues. Trimming took 5 bases from V and 5 from J; bases not matched to a gene: 9. The germline V gene encodes CDR1 LGHNA and CDR2 YNFKEQ. The CDR3 protein is CASSIPTGTNEQYF. CDR3 nucleotides: TGTGCCAGCAGCATCCCGACAGGGACGAACGAGCAGTACTTC.

This clone was recorded a few times. V is TRBV28 and J is TRBJ2-4; D perhaps matches TRBD2 (5 bases). CDR1 and CDR2 from the germline V gene are MDHEN and SYDVKM. V lost 6 bases and J lost 0, with 15 bases in between. This CDR3 region has 16 residues. The CDR3 DNA sequence: TGTGCCAGCAGCCCCGGACGGGATATAGCCAAAAACATTCAGTACTTC. It codes for CASSPGRDIAKNIQYF.

This clone was picked up a small number of times. The chain combines TRBV5-6 with TRBJ2-2, with D perhaps TRBD2 (6 bases). In germline, CDR1 is SGHDT, CDR2 YYEEEE. The CDR3 is 16 amino acids. V gave up 4 bases and J gave up 1 base, with 14 bases separating them. CDR3 sequence (DNA): TGTGCCAGCAGCCCATGGACGGGGGTGAACACCGGGGAGCTGTTTTTT. This codes for CASSPWTGVNTGELFF.

The chain employs TRBV30 and TRBJ1-4; D remains unclear. CDR1 GTSNPN and CDR2 SVGIG come from the germline V gene (reference sequence). Trimming stripped 2 bases from V and 7 bases from J, with 11 bases between. The CDR3 length is 13 residues. The CDR3, as DNA: TGTGCCTGGAGTTCGGGGAGAGGTGAAAAACTGTTTTTT. Translated, it gives CAWSSGRGEKLFF.

The V gene is TRBV5-1, the J gene TRBJ1-2; the D gene is possibly TRBD1 (6 bases). V lost 2 bases, J lost 6 bases, and 11 bases lay in between. Germline V gives CDR1 SGHRS, CDR2 YFSETQ. This CDR3 comprises 13 residues. CDR3 sequence (DNA): TGCGCCAGCAGCTTTAAAGGGGGAGATGGCTACACCTTC. Amino acid sequence: CASSFKGGDGYTF.

This clone was counted a few times. This chain links TRBV4-1 with TRBJ1-2, with 9 bases identical to TRBD1. V shed 4 bases, J shed 2 bases, and the junction held 5 bases outside the gene matches. Germline V lookup: CDR1 MGHRA, CDR2 YSYEKL. The CDR3 is 15 amino acids. The CDR3 loop reads CASSLRTGENYGYTF. Here the CDR3 DNA reads TGCGCCAGCAGCCTCAGGACAGGGGAAAACTATGGCTACACCTTC.

This clone was observed a few times. V and J are TRBV7-9 and TRBJ2-2, with D unresolved. The CDR3 covers 14 residues. V lost 3 bases and J 6 bases, leaving 11 bases between the germline ends. CDR1 is SEHNR, CDR2 FQNEAQ, per germline (reference sequence). The CDR3 is CASSFSHGAGELFF. In DNA form, the CDR3 reads TGTGCCAGCAGCTTTTCCCACGGTGCCGGGGAGCTGTTTTTT.

The CDR3 DNA follows: TGTGCCAGCAGCCCTTTATCGAGCTCCTACAATGAGCAGTTCTTC. Encoded protein: CASSPLSSSYNEQFF. J is TRBJ2-1 and V is TRBV14; D unresolved. Germline V lookup: CDR1 SGHDN, CDR2 FVKESK. Trimming removed 4 bases from V and 0 bases from J, with 10 bases in between. This CDR3 is built from 15 residues.

The chain joins TRBV29-1 to TRBJ1-5, with a possible D match to TRBD1 (5 bases). With 3 bases removed from V and 4 bases from J, the gap between germline ends came to 10 bases. The CDR3 sequence is 13 residues long. Germline CDR1 reads SQVTM; CDR2 reads ANQGSEA. CDR3 DNA: TGCAGCGTTGAGGAGGGGTGGAATCAGCCCCAGCATTTT. Its translation is CSVEEGWNQPQHF.

The chain joins TRBV5-1 to TRBJ2-5, with TRBD2 matching 8 bases. V was pared by 0 bases and J by 4 bases, with 8 bases of the junction left unmatched. CDR3 length: 16 amino acids. Germline V gene sequence: CDR1 SGHRS, CDR2 YFSETQ. The CDR3 DNA reads as TGCGCCAGCAGCTTGGGGTGGACTAGCACCCCAGAGACCCAGTACTTC. It encodes CASSLGWTSTPETQYF.

This clone came up a few times. The chain employs TRBV2 and TRBJ1-2; 8 bases are a match to TRBD1. V dropped 5 bases and J dropped 8; count of bases not matched to a gene: 7. Per the germline V gene, CDR1 is SNHLY and CDR2 is FYNNEI. The CDR3 has 13 amino acids. The CDR3 spells CASSPMTGDGYTF. CDR3 DNA sequence: TGTGCCAGCAGTCCTATGACAGGGGACGGCTACACCTTC.

The chain is built from TRBV14 and TRBJ2-1; 10 bases agree with TRBD2. The J segment lost 5 bases and the V segment lost 5 bases, leaving 6 bases of the junction unmatched. The CDR3 spans 15 residues. Looked up from germline, CDR1 is SGHDN and CDR2 is FVKESK. Written as DNA, the CDR3 is TGTGCCAGCAGCGGAGCGGGGGGGCTGGACAATGAGCAGTTCTTC. Translating gives CASSGAGGLDNEQFF.

The chain uses TRBV19 and TRBJ2-7, with 9 bases matching TRBD1. CDR1 is LNHDA, CDR2 SQIVND, per germline (reference sequence). V was pared by 4 bases and J by 4 bases, with 2 bases of the junction left unmatched. There are 13 residues in the CDR3. CDR3 sequence: CASSKTGGYEQYF. The CDR3 DNA follows: TGTGCCAGTAGTAAGACAGGGGGATACGAGCAGTACTTC.

The sample holds a few counts of this clone. The chain joins TRBV29-1 to TRBJ2-3, with D unresolved. The CDR3 extends over 13 amino acids. Germline V CDR1 and CDR2: SQVTM, ANQGSEA. V shed 5 bases and J shed 5 bases, with 14 bases lying between them. The CDR3 DNA sequence: TGCAGCGTTATTAACTCCTTCCAAGATACGCAGTATTTT. It is translated as CSVINSFQDTQYF.

This clone has just a few counts. The gene calls are TRBV7-2 and TRBJ1-3; D gene unclear. The V end lost 3 bases, the J end lost 7 bases, and 7 bases lay between the germline ends. The germline gives CDR1 SGHTA, CDR2 FQGNSA. The CDR3 loop spans 12 amino acids. The CDR3 region is CASSLSQNTIYF. For the CDR3, the DNA is TGTGCCAGCAGCTTGTCGCAGAACACCATATATTTT.

The genes are TRBV4-1 and TRBJ2-4; a weak D match, TRBD1 (6 bases). Germline lookup yields CDR1 MGHRA and CDR2 YSYEKL. There are 18 residues in the CDR3. V gave up 2 bases and J gave up 0 bases, with 17 bases separating them. CDR3 coding DNA: TGCGCCAGCAGCCAACCAACTCGACAGGCGCTAGCCAAAAACATTCAGTACTTC. Translated: CASSQPTRQALAKNIQYF.

The chain uses TRBV9 and TRBJ2-5; D unresolved. Per germline, CDR1 SGDLS and CDR2 YYNGEE. V was cut by 0 bases and J by 5 bases, with 14 bases left in between. This CDR3 is 15 amino acids long. CDR3 amino acids: CASSVGSRSGETQYF. CDR3 nucleotides: TGTGCCAGCAGCGTAGGGAGCCGGTCCGGGGAGACCCAGTACTTC.

The table lists this clone with a few counts. The J gene is TRBJ2-1, the V gene TRBV10-3; D perhaps matches TRBD1 (6 bases). Trimming took off 2 bases at V and 9 bases at J, with 14 bases between the two ends. Germline CDR1 reads ENHRY; CDR2 reads SYGVKD. The CDR3 has 14 amino acids. The CDR3 DNA reads TGTGCCATCAGTGAGACTAGGGACACAGGTGAGCAGTTCTTC. Translating gives CAISETRDTGEQFF.

The chain has TRBV18 and TRBJ1-2, with 7 bases aligning to TRBD1. This CDR3 region has 13 residues. J was trimmed by 8 bases and V by 5 bases; bases with no gene match: 8. Germline loops: CDR1 KGHSH, CDR2 LQKENI. The CDR3 region has the DNA TGTGCCAGCTCAGTCCAGGGGGAAGGAGGCTACACCTTC. Translated, it gives CASSVQGEGGYTF.

This chain links TRBV25-1 with TRBJ1-2; D might be TRBD1 (5 bases). V was trimmed by 5 bases and J by 0 bases, leaving 10 bases between them. Germline CDR1 is MGHDK and CDR2 is SYGVNS. The CDR3 runs 14 residues. In DNA form, the CDR3 reads TGTGCCAGCAGTCTTGGGGCAACTAACTATGGCTACACCTTC. Translating gives CASSLGATNYGYTF.

In its sample, this clone was seen a few times. The chain joins TRBV29-1 to TRBJ1-2; 12 nucleotides align to TRBD1. V was pared by 4 bases and J by 0 bases, with 3 bases of the junction left unmatched. This CDR3 contains 15 residues. Per the germline V gene, CDR1 is SQVTM and CDR2 is ANQGSEA. CDR3 amino acids: CSVVGQGASNYGYTF. In DNA form, the CDR3 reads TGCAGCGTTGTGGGACAGGGGGCATCTAACTATGGCTACACCTTC.

The chain links TRBV6-5 to TRBJ2-7, with TRBD1 identical over 7 bases. This CDR3 has 15 residues. The V and J ends lost 2 bases and 3 bases, in that order; junction bases with no gene match: 7. Germline CDR1 MNHEY, CDR2 SVGAGI. CDR3 sequence: CASSYQGTEGYEQYF. The CDR3 DNA follows: TGTGCCAGCAGTTACCAGGGGACAGAAGGCTACGAGCAGTACTTC.